A selection of T cell receptor beta chains follows, all from one sample in a study of identical twins. TCRdb analysed the 5' RACE reads with MiXCR anew, one entry per CDR3 protein. The profile shows 400,000 to 600,000 distinct CDR3 sequences, around 24% of them singletons. The sample was also reused in another study, on yellow fever vaccine responses in identical twins.

Sequencing was carried out using CD4+ T cells sorted from blood. All receptors come from a woman aged 18-30 years in good health. Both conserved end residues are part of each CDR3. D genes are given only for firm matches. Part of the rows lack a size; the others show once, few, many or a class for expanded clones.

D,V,length,size,J,CDR3,DNA
NA,TRBV7-2,15,NA,TRBJ1-1,CASSLEGLAGTEAFF,TGTGCCAGCAGCTTAGAGGGGCTCGCGGGCACTGAAGCTTTCTTT
NA,TRBV12-3/TRBV12-4,12,few,TRBJ1-1,CASSLTDTEAFF,TGTGCCAGCAGTTTAACCGACACTGAAGCTTTCTTT
TRBD2,TRBV20-1,14,few,TRBJ2-1,CSAGLAGGNNEQFF,TGCAGTGCCGGGCTAGCGGGAGGAAACAATGAGCAGTTCTTC
TRBD1,TRBV3-1,14,few,TRBJ2-1,CASSQDRGLIEQFF,TGTGCCAGCAGCCAAGACAGGGGGCTTATTGAGCAGTTCTTC
TRBD1,TRBV12-3/TRBV12-4,15,NA,TRBJ1-4,CASSLGWGQGEKLFF,TGTGCCAGCAGTTTGGGTTGGGGACAGGGGGAAAAACTGTTTTTT
NA,TRBV10-2,12,few,TRBJ2-3,CASSEMADTQYF,TGCGCCAGCAGTGAGATGGCAGATACGCAGTATTTT
TRBD2,TRBV20-1,14,NA,TRBJ2-1,CSAIAGGTYNEQFF,TGCAGTGCTATAGCGGGAGGTACCTACAATGAGCAGTTCTTC
TRBD2,TRBV12-3/TRBV12-4,15,few,TRBJ2-7,CASKPLAGGHHEQYF,TGTGCCAGCAAACCACTAGCGGGAGGGCACCACGAGCAGTACTTC
TRBD1,TRBV7-9,16,few,TRBJ2-3,CASSSRTGGSTDTQYF,TGTGCCAGCAGCTCCCGGACAGGGGGAAGCACAGATACGCAGTATTTT
TRBD1,TRBV24-1,15,few,TRBJ2-7,CATSSGTGSSYEQYF,TGTGCCACCAGTTCCGGGACAGGGAGTTCCTACGAGCAGTACTTC
NA,TRBV3-1,14,few,TRBJ1-6,CASSQEARFPTLHF,TGTGCCAGCAGCCAAGAAGCCAGATTTCCGACCCTCCACTTT
NA,TRBV7-6,14,few,TRBJ1-1,CASSLRGVNTEAFF,TGTGCCAGCAGCTTACGCGGCGTGAACACTGAAGCTTTCTTT
TRBD1,TRBV12-3/TRBV12-4,16,NA,TRBJ1-5,CASSPRQGAKGQPQHF,TGTGCCAGCAGTCCCCGACAGGGGGCGAAGGGACAGCCCCAGCATTTT
NA,TRBV20-1,14,few,TRBJ1-3,CSARGGGAGNTIYF,TGCAGTGCTAGGGGGGGAGGGGCTGGAAACACCATATATTTT
NA,TRBV5-1,15,NA,TRBJ2-5,CASSLAIRQQETQYF,TGCGCCAGCAGCTTGGCCATCAGGCAGCAAGAGACCCAGTACTTC
TRBD1,TRBV11-2,19,NA,TRBJ2-1,CASSYLGLSGTGVYNEQFF,TGTGCCAGCAGCTACTTAGGATTATCCGGGACAGGGGTCTACAATGAGCAGTTCTTC